Following are 18 T cell receptor beta chains from one sample sequenced in a study of molecular identifiers for immune sequencing clone quantification. TCRdb processed the PCR reads anew with MiXCR; each CDR3 protein has one entry. Of under 600,000 distinct CDR3 sequences listed, about 26% were seen once; the top ten hold 0.7% to 0.9%. Input material: naive CD8+ T cells from blood, with Jurkat cell RNA spiked in. Sample subset: FACS-sorted CD8+CD4-CCR7+CD45RA+ naive T cells. Receptors were obtained from a human donor in good health. Some libraries in this study had Jurkat cell RNA spiked in.

The chain links TRBV27 to TRBJ2-7; D uncertain. V lost 2 bases, J lost 1 base, and 15 bases lay in between. The CDR3 has 16 residues. Germline CDR1 MNHEY, CDR2 SMNVEV (reference sequence). CDR3 coding DNA: TGTGCCAGCAGTTTACGCCCCGGCGGCCCTTCCTACGAGCAGTACTTC. This translates into CASSLRPGGPSYEQYF.

This clonotype showed up many times. The chain uses TRBV4-1 and TRBJ1-1; D not certain. V lost 1 base, J lost 1 base, and 4 bases lay in between. CDR3 length: 13 amino acids. The germline V gene has CDR1 MGHRA and CDR2 YSYEKL. This chain's CDR3 is CASSQAPNTEAFF. For the CDR3, the DNA is TGCGCCAGCAGCCAAGCTCCGAACACTGAAGCTTTCTTT.

This clonotype has just one count. This sequence may be a read error, since a much larger clone differs from it by one base. V gene TRBV4-3 combines with J gene TRBJ2-4; D is ambiguous. Germline V gene data show CDR1 as LGHNA and CDR2 as YSLEER. This CDR3 has 17 amino acids. CDR3 nucleotide sequence: TGCGCCAGCGGCCAAGTTTTCGGGCGACGGGCCAAAAACATTCAGTACTTC. The encoded protein is CASGQVFGRRAKNIQYF.

This clonotype was recorded a few times. V gene TRBV6-5 combines with J gene TRBJ1-4; no definite D call. The CDR3 extends over 15 amino acids. Looked up from germline, CDR1 is MNHEY and CDR2 is SVGAGI. Trimming pared 2 bases from V and 0 bases from J, leaving 7 bases between. The CDR3 here is CASSYIQATNEKLFF. The CDR3 DNA is TGTGCCAGCAGTTACATCCAGGCAACTAATGAAAAACTGTTTTTT.

A word on this clonotype: This sequence may be a read error, since a much larger clone differs from it by one base. The chain links TRBV5-1 to TRBJ2-7; no clear D. Germline lookup yields CDR1 SGHRS and CDR2 YFSETQ. This CDR3 has 12 residues. V was pared by 0 bases and J by 6 bases, with 7 bases between. The DNA of the CDR3 is TGCGCCAGCAGCTTGGAGACCGCCGAGCAGTACTTC. It codes for CASSLETAEQYF.

In its sample, this clonotype was seen many times. This rearrangement joins TRBV20-1 to TRBJ2-7; D possibly corresponds to TRBD2 (5 bases). CDR1 is DFQATT and CDR2 is SNEGSKA in the germline V gene (reference sequence). CDR3 length: 14 residues. Between the trimmed V and J ends, which lost 6 bases and 1 base, there was a span of 16 bases. The CDR3 bases are TGCAGTGCCATTACGGGCTCGGGGTCCTACGAGCAGTACTTC. Translation: CSAITGSGSYEQYF.

Many counts were recorded for this clonotype. V usage is TRBV4-3 and J usage is TRBJ2-7; 8 bases fit TRBD2. V lost 0 bases to trimming and J lost 0 bases; unmatched junction nucleotides: 7. The CDR3 is made up of 17 amino acids. In germline, CDR1 is LGHNA, CDR2 YSLEER. The CDR3 here is CASSQDSRGGHSYEQYF. The CDR3 DNA reads as TGCGCCAGCAGCCAAGATAGCCGGGGGGGTCACTCCTACGAGCAGTACTTC.

This clonotype was counted at least ten times. This chain joins TRBV6-1 and TRBJ1-1; TRBD1 matches at 10 bases. The CDR3 runs to 19 residues. In germline, CDR1 is MNHNS, CDR2 SASEGT. V shed 0 bases, J shed 5 bases, and the junction held 15 bases outside the gene matches. The CDR3: CASSEALGNRDRGLTEAFF. The CDR3, as DNA: TGTGCCAGCAGTGAAGCGCTCGGAAATAGGGACAGGGGATTAACTGAAGCTTTCTTT.

Notes on this clonotype: This may be a read error, as it is one base from a much larger clone. The chain uses TRBV6-5 and TRBJ2-3, with D possibly matching TRBD1 (6 bases). Looked up from germline, CDR1 is MNHEY and CDR2 is SVGAGI. The CDR3 spans 16 residues. The CDR3 nucleotides read TGTGCCAGCAACCCAGGAACAGGGCCTAGCACAGATTCGCAGTATTTT. This translates into CASNPGTGPSTDSQYF.

This clonotype appeared many times. V and J are TRBV7-2 and TRBJ2-1; 8 bases are shared with TRBD2. Trimming took 4 bases from V and 6 from J; bases not matched to a gene: 14. Looked up from germline, CDR1 is SGHTA and CDR2 is FQGNSA. The CDR3 is 17 amino acids. The CDR3 loop is CASSSPVGVAGSNEQFF. In DNA, the CDR3 is TGTGCCAGCAGCTCACCCGTTGGGGTAGCGGGGAGCAATGAGCAGTTCTTC.

A note on this clonotype: The junction departs from germline at one end; a sequencing error may be responsible. The chain joins TRBV29-1 to TRBJ1-2; no firm D call. The CDR3 spans 11 residues. CDR1 is SQVTM and CDR2 is ANQGSEA in the germline V gene. CDR3 loop: CSVDESQSYAF. CDR3 sequence (DNA): TGCAGCGTTGATGAGAGTCAGAGCTACGCCTTC.

This clonotype was detected ten times or more. The V gene is TRBV29-1, the J gene TRBJ2-3; tentatively, D is TRBD1 or TRBD2 (5 bases each). Germline assignment: CDR1 SQVTM and CDR2 ANQGSEA. CDR3 length equals 13 residues. Trimming shortened V by 3 bases and J by 4 bases, and 11 bases separated the two germline ends. The CDR3 sequence: CSVEDRDPDTQYF. The CDR3 bases are TGCAGCGTTGAGGATAGGGACCCAGATACGCAGTATTTT.

The chain is built from TRBV30 and TRBJ2-2; TRBD1 or TRBD2 may be the D gene (6 bases each). This CDR3 contains 13 residues. Deletions cut 2 bases from V and 6 bases from J, with 10 bases between. The germline V gene has CDR1 GTSNPN and CDR2 SVGIG (reference sequence). CDR3 nucleotides: TGTGCCTGGAGTTACGGGGGCGCCGGGGAGCTGTTTTTT. Translated, it gives CAWSYGGAGELFF.

Comments on this clonotype: A much more abundant neighbour one base away suggests this may be a read error. V usage is TRBV28 and J usage is TRBJ2-5; perhaps TRBD1 as D (6 bases). Trimming left V 5 bases short and J 2 bases short, with 18 bases between. The CDR3 is 16 residues long. CDR1 is MDHEN and CDR2 is SYDVKM in the germline V gene. The CDR3 nucleotides are TGTGCCAGCAGTCCAGGGGTAGAGACCCCACAAGAGACCCAGTACTTC. The encoded protein is CASSPGVETPQETQYF.

The chain couples TRBV7-9 to TRBJ2-7; 10 bases line up with TRBD2. This CDR3 spans 14 amino acids. V shed 5 bases, J shed 2 bases, and the junction held 3 bases outside the gene matches. CDR1 and CDR2 from the germline V gene are SEHNR and FQNEAQ (reference sequence). The DNA of the CDR3 is TGTGCCAGCAGCGAGCGGGGGGGCCCCTACGAGCAGTACTTC. It yields the protein CASSERGGPYEQYF.

The chain recombines TRBV15 with TRBJ2-2; 8 nucleotides line up with TRBD1. V shed 2 bases and J 3 bases; nucleotides not matched to a gene: 5. There are 16 residues in the CDR3. The germline gives CDR1 LNHNV, CDR2 YYDKDF (reference sequence). The CDR3 DNA is TGTGCCACCAGCAGATCAGGGGGCCGGGACACCGGGGAGCTGTTTTTT. Encoded protein: CATSRSGGRDTGELFF.

At least ten counts were recorded for this clonotype. The V call is TRBV27, the J call TRBJ1-1, with no clear D. V was pared by 3 bases and J by 3 bases, with 14 bases between. The germline V gene encodes CDR1 MNHEY and CDR2 SMNVEV (reference sequence). The CDR3 covers 15 residues. The CDR3 DNA sequence: TGTGCCAGCAGTTTCTACCCCGGCACATACACTGAAGCTTTCTTT. This translates into CASSFYPGTYTEAFF.

This clonotype showed up just a few times. The V call is TRBV4-1, the J call TRBJ2-3, with TRBD2 matching 7 bases. This CDR3 contains 13 residues. Germline CDR1 MGHRA, CDR2 YSYEKL. V was clipped by 1 base and J by 7 bases; unmatched bases: 2. Here the CDR3 DNA reads TGCGCCAGCAGCCAAGTACTAGCGTATACGCAGTATTTT. Its protein is CASSQVLAYTQYF.